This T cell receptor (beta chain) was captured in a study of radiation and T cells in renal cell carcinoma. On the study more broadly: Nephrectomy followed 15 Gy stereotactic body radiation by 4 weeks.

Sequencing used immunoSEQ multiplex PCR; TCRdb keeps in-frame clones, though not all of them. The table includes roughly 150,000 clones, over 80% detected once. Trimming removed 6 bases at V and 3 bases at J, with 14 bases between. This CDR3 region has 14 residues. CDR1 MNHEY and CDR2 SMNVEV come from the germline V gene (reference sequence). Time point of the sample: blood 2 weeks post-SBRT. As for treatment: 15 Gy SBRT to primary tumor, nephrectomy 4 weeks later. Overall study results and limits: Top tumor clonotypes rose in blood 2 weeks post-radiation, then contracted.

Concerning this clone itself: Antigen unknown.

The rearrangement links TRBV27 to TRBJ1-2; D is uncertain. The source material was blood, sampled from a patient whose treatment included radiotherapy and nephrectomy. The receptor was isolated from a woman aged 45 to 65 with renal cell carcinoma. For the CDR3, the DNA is TGTGCCAGCAGGCCTACTTCCGGGGACTATGGCTACACCTTC. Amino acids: CASRPTSGDYGYTF.